The 11 T cell receptor beta chains in this list originate from one sample, sequenced in a study of monozygotic twins with inflammatory bowel disease. TCRdb reprocessed the 5' RACE reads; each CDR3 protein has one entry and no DNA is given. The sample holds some 150,000 distinct CDR3 sequences. Sequencing was done on a sample of blood. The receptors were sampled from a human donor with ulcerative colitis or Crohn's disease, or a healthy co-twin of an affected twin (not recorded which).

This chain connects TRBV12-3 or TRBV12-4 to TRBJ1-1. This CDR3 has 14 amino acids. The CDR3 protein is CASRTGFMNTEAFF.

V gene TRBV9 combines with J gene TRBJ1-6. The CDR3 covers 13 residues. Germline lookup yields CDR1 SGDLS and CDR2 YYNGEE. CDR3 sequence: CASSVATDSPLHF.

This sequence joins TRBV12-3 or TRBV12-4 and TRBJ2-1; TCRdb outputs TRBD1, but without DNA this stays unchecked. The CDR3 runs to 16 residues. This CDR3 reads CASTPGYVSSYNEQFF.

The V call is TRBV7-9, the J call TRBJ2-7; TCRdb indicates TRBD1, and absent DNA this call remains unverified. This CDR3 has 12 residues. CDR1 and CDR2 (germline): SEHNR, FQNEAQ (reference sequence). The CDR3: CASFRDGNEQYF.

The chain combines TRBV20-1 with TRBJ1-6; absent DNA, TCRdb's TRBD1 call cannot be checked. Germline V gene sequence: CDR1 DFQATT, CDR2 SNEGSKA (reference sequence). This CDR3 is 16 amino acids long. CDR3 loop: CSAGSGTGANNSPLHF.

This chain connects TRBV20-1 to TRBJ2-7; TCRdb reports TRBD2, a call that lacks DNA to check it against. The germline gives CDR1 DFQATT, CDR2 SNEGSKA (reference sequence). This CDR3 has 13 residues. The CDR3: CSAWLAGGHEQYF.

The rearrangement links TRBV18 to TRBJ2-1; TCRdb indicates TRBD1, and absent DNA this call remains unverified. CDR1 KGHSH and CDR2 LQKENI come from the germline V gene. The CDR3 is 15 residues long. The CDR3 loop reads CASSPPVRGLNEQFF.

The chain recombines TRBV12-3 or TRBV12-4 with TRBJ2-5; TCRdb names TRBD1, which stays unverified in the absence of DNA. The CDR3 runs 15 residues. CDR3 protein: CASSLGAGQSETQYF.

V and J are TRBV28 and TRBJ2-3; TCRdb returns TRBD2, unconfirmable since there is no DNA. CDR1 and CDR2 from the germline V gene are MDHEN and SYDVKM. This CDR3 is 18 amino acids long. The CDR3 protein is CASSFTPLAGTSTDTQYF.

The V call is TRBV20-1, the J call TRBJ2-1; TCRdb picks TRBD1, but there is no DNA to check that call. Germline lookup yields CDR1 DFQATT and CDR2 SNEGSKA (reference sequence). The CDR3 runs to 16 residues. The chain's CDR3 is CSQLPVNRLTYNEQFF.

V gene TRBV20-1 combines with J gene TRBJ2-7. Per germline, CDR1 DFQATT and CDR2 SNEGSKA (reference sequence). The CDR3 covers 13 residues. The CDR3 is CSARGDSPYEQYF.